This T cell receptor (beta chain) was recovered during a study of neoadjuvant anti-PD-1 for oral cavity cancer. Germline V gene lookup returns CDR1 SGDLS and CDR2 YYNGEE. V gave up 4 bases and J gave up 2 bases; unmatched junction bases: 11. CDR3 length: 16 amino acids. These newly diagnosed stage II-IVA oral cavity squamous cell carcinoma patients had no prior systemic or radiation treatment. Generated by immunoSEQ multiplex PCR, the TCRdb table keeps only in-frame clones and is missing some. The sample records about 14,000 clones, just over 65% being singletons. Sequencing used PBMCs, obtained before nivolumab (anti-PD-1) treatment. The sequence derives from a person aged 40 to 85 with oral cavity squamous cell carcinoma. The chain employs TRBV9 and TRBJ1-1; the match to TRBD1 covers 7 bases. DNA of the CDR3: TGTGCCAGCAGCCCCCTCCAGGGGGGTGCTAACACTGAAGCTTTCTTT. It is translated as CASSPLQGGANTEAFF.